Presented here are 21 T cell receptor beta chains from one specimen sequenced in a study of blood T cell repertoires in COVID-19. This table comes from immunoSEQ multiplex PCR, and its TCRdb copy is limited to in-frame clones, with some not included. The sample lists approximately 250,000 clones; 80% to 95% were seen once. Material for sequencing was peripheral blood. The receptor source for this set is a man aged 30 to 45 with COVID-19, enrolled during active disease.

The V call is TRBV12-3 or TRBV12-4, the J call TRBJ1-1; 7 bases agree with TRBD1. V shed 4 bases, J shed 3 bases, and the junction held 2 bases outside the gene matches. The CDR3 is made up of 13 amino acids. CDR3 in amino acids: CASSSQGDTEAFF. CDR3 coding DNA: TGTGCCAGCAGTTCTCAGGGGGACACTGAAGCTTTCTTT.

This sequence joins TRBV12-3 or TRBV12-4 and TRBJ1-2; maybe TRBD1 (5 bases). The CDR3 is 12 amino acids. V dropped 3 bases and J dropped 6 bases, with 8 bases sitting between them. The CDR3 DNA follows: TGTGCCAGCAGTTTGCAGGGCGATGGCTACACCTTC. Its protein is CASSLQGDGYTF.

The CDR3 DNA follows: TGTGCCAGCAGCCAAAGACAGGGGTCTGGGGACACCATATATTTT. Translating it yields CASSQRQGSGDTIYF. V is TRBV4-2 and J is TRBJ1-3, with 8 bases matching TRBD1. This CDR3 comprises 15 residues. Per germline, CDR1 LGHNA and CDR2 YNFKEQ. The ends lost 2 bases at V and 8 bases at J; junction bases unmatched: 8.

The chain uses TRBV7-9 and TRBJ1-1; 8 bases agree with TRBD1. This CDR3 is built from 14 residues. Germline V lookup: CDR1 SEHNR, CDR2 FQNEAQ (reference sequence). Germline trimming cut 5 bases from V and 3 bases from J; bases unmatched to any gene: 5. CDR3 sequence (DNA): TGTGCCAGCAGCGCCGACAGGGGCGACACTGAAGCTTTCTTT. Translated, it gives CASSADRGDTEAFF.

The V gene is TRBV29-1, the J gene TRBJ2-3; TRBD2 agrees at 11 bases. Germline CDR1 and CDR2: SQVTM and ANQGSEA. The CDR3 is 15 residues long. J lost 0 bases, V lost 8 bases, and 7 bases had no gene match. CDR3 sequence: CSTGLAGPSTDTQYF. Here the CDR3 DNA reads TGCAGCACCGGACTAGCGGGCCCAAGCACAGATACGCAGTATTTT.

The gene calls are TRBV10-3 and TRBJ1-5; D ambiguous. Trimming pared 1 base from V and 6 bases from J, leaving 7 bases between. Germline CDR1 ENHRY, CDR2 SYGVKD. The CDR3 is 13 residues long. CDR3 DNA sequence: TGTGCCATCAGTGAGTATTCGGGTCAGCCCCAGCATTTT. It encodes CAISEYSGQPQHF.

The chain links TRBV5-1 to TRBJ1-6; 7 bases align to TRBD1. Germline V gene data show CDR1 as SGHRS and CDR2 as YFSETQ. This CDR3 is 18 amino acids long. V dropped 0 bases and J dropped 0; count of bases not matched to a gene: 6. DNA of the CDR3: TGCGCCAGCAGCTTGGTTGAAGGGGGCGGCTCCTATAATTCACCCCTCCACTTT. As protein: CASSLVEGGGSYNSPLHF.

The V gene is TRBV5-1, the J gene TRBJ1-2; perhaps TRBD1 as D (6 bases). V gave up 0 bases and J gave up 6 bases, with 12 bases separating them. Germline values: CDR1 SGHRS, CDR2 YFSETQ. The CDR3 covers 14 residues. The CDR3 nucleotides read TGCGCCAGCAGCTTGGAGGGGGGGCGAGATGGCTACACCTTC. Protein: CASSLEGGRDGYTF.

The chain couples TRBV6-1 to TRBJ1-4, with D perhaps matching TRBD1 (5 bases). Trimming stripped 1 base from V and 8 bases from J, with 11 bases between. The germline CDR1 and CDR2 sequences are MNHNS and SASEGT. This CDR3 has 14 residues. Written as DNA, the CDR3 is TGTGCCAGCAGTGAAGGGGGAGGGGTGGAAAAACTGTTTTTT. Its protein product is CASSEGGGVEKLFF.

The chain couples TRBV19 to TRBJ1-1, with D possibly being TRBD1 (5 bases). Trimming took 1 base from V and 0 from J, leaving 12 bases between them. CDR1 and CDR2 from the germline V gene are LNHDA and SQIVND (reference sequence). CDR3 size: 16 residues. CDR3 in amino acids: CASSIAPGLLNTEAFF. The DNA of the CDR3 is TGTGCCAGTAGTATAGCCCCAGGGCTACTGAACACTGAAGCTTTCTTT.

CDR3 bases: TGTGCCAGCAGCCGGGACCGGGACAGACCATATAATTCACCCCTCCACTTT. Encoded protein: CASSRDRDRPYNSPLHF. The rearrangement joins TRBV7-9 to TRBJ1-6, with TRBD1 matching 7 bases. V was pared by 5 bases and J by 4 bases, with 11 bases of the junction left unmatched. Germline CDR1 SEHNR, CDR2 FQNEAQ (reference sequence). The CDR3 runs 17 residues.

The rearrangement uses TRBV12-3 or TRBV12-4 and TRBJ1-1; D not resolved. Deletions cut 3 bases from V and 13 bases from J, with 18 bases between. The CDR3 runs 13 residues. CDR3 bases: TGTGCCAGCAGTTTCGGCGGACTCCCGATTGATTTCTTT. This translates into CASSFGGLPIDFF.

The chain carries TRBV3-1 (or the pseudogene TRBV3-2) and TRBJ1-5, with 8 bases lining up with TRBD1. Germline-derived CDR1 and CDR2 are LGHDT and YNNKEL (reference sequence). The V segment lost 4 bases and the J segment 6 bases; nucleotides outside the gene matches: 8. The CDR3 is 15 residues long. This CDR3 is CASSRGRGQVQPQHF. In DNA, the CDR3 is TGTGCCAGCAGCCGAGGCAGGGGGCAAGTTCAGCCCCAGCATTTT.

This chain links TRBV29-1 with TRBJ2-1; 12 bases line up with TRBD1. V dropped 6 bases and J dropped 8; count of bases not matched to a gene: 8. This CDR3 contains 14 residues. In germline, CDR1 is SQVTM, CDR2 ANQGSEA. The CDR3 DNA reads as TGCAGCGTCGGGGGACAGGGGGCAATCCATGAGCAGTTCTTC. Protein sequence: CSVGGQGAIHEQFF.

The chain employs TRBV18 and TRBJ1-4, with D perhaps matching TRBD1 (5 bases). The length of the CDR3 is 16 residues. V was shortened by 0 bases and J by 7 bases, with 15 bases between the two germline ends. Germline V CDR1 and CDR2: KGHSH, LQKENI. The CDR3, as DNA: TGTGCCAGCTCACCACCGAGCGGCGGGACGAGTGAAAAACTGTTTTTT. Amino acids: CASSPPSGGTSEKLFF.

This sequence joins TRBV5-4 and TRBJ1-4, with D possibly being TRBD1 (5 bases). This CDR3 is built from 15 residues. The ends were cut back, 0 bases at V and 1 base at J, with 7 bases in the middle. Germline-derived CDR1 and CDR2 are SGHNT and YYREEE (reference sequence). The CDR3 protein is CASSLAGGTNEKLFF. The DNA of the CDR3 is TGTGCCAGCAGCTTGGCCGGGGGAACTAATGAAAAACTGTTTTTT.

The chain links TRBV4-1 to TRBJ1-3; D might be TRBD1 (5 bases). This CDR3 contains 17 residues. The germline V gene encodes CDR1 MGHRA and CDR2 YSYEKL. Trimming removed 0 bases from V and 0 bases from J, with 12 bases in between. CDR3 DNA: TGCGCCAGCAGCCAAGAGGGGGGGGTGCTCTCTGGAAACACCATATATTTT. Protein sequence: CASSQEGGVLSGNTIYF.

The rearrangement links TRBV7-9 to TRBJ2-7; 8 bases align to TRBD2. CDR1 and CDR2 from the germline V gene are SEHNR and FQNEAQ (reference sequence). The CDR3 sequence is 14 residues long. V trimming: 2 bases; J trimming: 5 bases; junction bases outside the gene matches: 5. The CDR3 region has the DNA TGTGCCAGCAGCTTAAACGGGGGGGCGAACGAGCAGTACTTC. Its protein is CASSLNGGANEQYF.

This clone was observed a handful of times. The chain recombines TRBV4-2 with TRBJ2-5; 10 bases agree with TRBD2. With 4 bases clipped from V and 2 bases from J, the junction kept 4 bases outside the gene matches. The CDR3 has 15 residues. Germline V lookup: CDR1 LGHNA, CDR2 YNFKEQ. The CDR3 protein is CASSRETSGQETQYF. CDR3 coding DNA: TGTGCCAGCAGCCGCGAGACTAGCGGGCAAGAGACCCAGTACTTC.

The V call is TRBV7-3, the J call TRBJ2-5, with 7 bases lining up with TRBD2. The CDR3 runs 13 residues. Germline CDR1 and CDR2: SGHTA and FQGTGA. The J segment lost 5 bases and the V segment lost 3 bases, leaving 3 bases of the junction unmatched. CDR3 in amino acids: CASSFAGDETQYF. The CDR3 DNA follows: TGTGCCAGCAGCTTCGCGGGGGACGAGACCCAGTACTTC.

The chain combines TRBV5-1 with TRBJ1-1; D not resolved. This CDR3 contains 16 residues. CDR1 is SGHRS, CDR2 YFSETQ, per germline. Trimming removed 3 bases at V and 1 base at J, with 16 bases between. CDR3 bases: TGCGCCAGCAGCTCCTTTGGAGGGAACGAGAACACTGAAGCTTTCTTT. This sequence encodes CASSSFGGNENTEAFF.